A selection of T cell receptor beta chains follows, all from one sample in a study of shared clonotypes between healthy human individuals. Repertoires were generated with immunoSEQ multiplex PCR, while TCRdb's copy carries only in-frame clones and drops some. This sample has about 1.9 million clones, with roughly 95% found just once. Source material: naive CD8+ T cells from PBMCs. The receptors come from a man aged 18 to 29 in good health. Some clones in this sample may be carry-over from other donors' samples. Each CDR3 is given with its conserved first and last residue. Each record gives: CDR3 length, clone size, D gene, V gene, J gene, CDR3 protein, CDR3 DNA. A D gene is named only where the DNA matches it firmly. Clone size is stated in some rows and not others, as once, few, many or a class when expanded.

>16|.|.|TRBV5-1|TRBJ2-1
CASTPIQGENYNEQFF
TGCGCCAGCACCCCTATACAGGGTGAGAACTACAATGAGCAGTTCTTC
>12|.|.|TRBV27|TRBJ2-5
CASSLWQETQYF
TGTGCCAGCAGTTTATGGCAAGAGACCCAGTACTTC
>15|.|TRBD1|TRBV19|TRBJ1-2
CASSAGQGPIYGYTF
TGTGCCAGTTCGGCCGGACAGGGTCCCATCTATGGCTACACCTTC
>16|once|TRBD1|TRBV5-1|TRBJ2-3
CASSWGQGAFPDTQYF
TGCGCCAGCAGCTGGGGACAGGGGGCATTCCCAGATACGCAGTATTTT
>15|.|.|TRBV28|TRBJ2-2
CASSLFVKFTGELFF
TGTGCCAGCAGTTTATTCGTTAAATTCACCGGGGAGCTGTTTTTT
>14|.|TRBD1|TRBV27|TRBJ1-2
CASRDRQGAPGYTF
TGTGCCAGCAGAGACCGACAGGGGGCGCCTGGCTACACCTTC
>17|.|.|TRBV27|TRBJ1-5
CASSLYSGTASNQPQHF
TGTGCCAGCAGTCTATATTCCGGGACGGCTAGCAATCAGCCCCAGCATTTT
>14|few|TRBD1|TRBV13|TRBJ2-5
CASSTRDRQETQYF
TGTGCCAGCAGCACCCGGGACAGACAAGAGACCCAGTACTTC
>15|.|TRBD2|TRBV29-1|TRBJ2-1
CSVLSSGDPYNEQFF
TGCAGCGTTCTATCAAGCGGGGACCCCTACAATGAGCAGTTCTTC
>15|.|TRBD2|TRBV4-1|TRBJ2-4
CASSQVGPGGSIQYF
TGCGCCAGCAGCCAAGTAGGGCCCGGGGGGTCCATTCAGTACTTC
>13|.|.|TRBV6-5|TRBJ2-7
CASSYHPSYEQYF
TGTGCCAGCAGTTACCACCCATCCTACGAGCAGTACTTC
>16|.|TRBD1|TRBV9|TRBJ2-7
CASSVNPTGQNYEQYF
TGTGCCAGCAGCGTAAACCCAACGGGACAGAACTACGAGCAGTACTTC
>15|.|.|TRBV4-3|TRBJ1-3
CASSQGSVSGNTIYF
TGCGCCAGCAGCCAAGGTTCAGTCTCTGGAAACACCATATATTTT